Reported below is one TCR beta chain. A few counts support this clone. What antigen it recognizes has not been identified. Per-base quality was not reported, and no clone a single base away is much larger than it. The CDR3 covers 12 residues, taking in both the cysteine and the phenylalanine. Just CDR3 DNA is preserved here, 36 bases in frame from base 1. Cut back by 5 bases and 8 bases, the V and J ends lie 7 bases apart. The source of the sample is a study of blood T cell repertoires in COVID-19 (TCRdb year 2020). About the full investigation: Samples from collaborators originated in the United States, Italy and Spain and spanned both the acute and convalescent phases of COVID-19. The prospective study material was composed of cDNA or gDNA derived from T cells, B-cell-depleted T cells, or PBMCs. Deeply sampled blood TCRbeta repertoires from subjects exposed to, actively infected with, or recovered from COVID-19 were included in the dataset. The repertoires were released in a freely available public database meant as a resource for research on the immune response to SARS-CoV-2. The samples were drawn from the first 160 participants of the ongoing ImmuneRACE study and from 1,254 subjects provided by 6 global collaborators. A de-identified subject ID, COVID-19 status, age in years and sex were almost always included in the sample metadata. Where available, HLA class I and class II types were taken from metadata supplied by the sample provider and were not determined by assay-based typing. On the study overall, not on this receptor specifically: The amount of clinical and demographic metadata varied by source and participant and was provided uncurated.

Participants in the prospective study were aged 18 to 89 years, lived in under 30 United States geographic areas, and enrolled through a virtual design. Cohort assignment in the prospective study relied on participant-reported clinical history from a screening survey and a study questionnaire. Exposed participants were defined as having been in contact with someone with a PCR-confirmed or clinician-diagnosed COVID-19 case within 2 weeks of study entry. In the prospective study, whole blood, serum and a nasopharyngeal or oropharyngeal swab were collected from each participant by mobile phlebotomists. Participants in the prospective study had the option to provide additional blood draws and questionnaires over an approximately 2-month period. Prospective study blood samples were shipped either frozen or at room temperature before DNA extraction. The immunoSEQ Assay, a bias-controlled multiplex PCR, was used to amplify TCRbeta CDR3 regions from genomic DNA. As for how the authors treated the data: Within the assay, amplification of reference gene primers was used to estimate how many nucleated cells each sample contained. To quantify the absolute abundance of each unique TCRbeta CDR3 rearrangement, sequence reads were collapsed and filtered. For each sample, productive Simpson clonality was calculated as the square root of Simpson's diversity index over productive rearrangements. TCRdb provides this immuneACCESS table in a form limited to in-frame rearrangements. Some clones are lacking; in checked studies, under half of them reflect an unresolved V gene, and why the rest are absent is not known. V, J and clone size derive from that table, while D and trimming were established from the DNA sequence. Present in this sample are 290,000 or so clones, about four fifths of which were seen just once. Roughly 5.3% of the sample goes to the ten largest clones.

The source of this sequence is a man aged 40-50 years who had been exposed to COVID-19. The rearrangement joined TRBV12-3 or TRBV12-4 to TRBJ1-6; no D gene can be assigned with confidence. Specimen: PBMCs or T cells enriched from blood (not recorded which). Here is the DNA: TGTGCCAGCAGTGCCCGGTATTCACCCCTCCACTTT. Its protein product is CASSARYSPLHF.